This TCR beta chain originates from a study of cytomegalovirus exposure and HLA in healthy donors. Study conclusions and caveats: Some V segments (TRBV6-2 and TRBV6-3 among them) were excluded as indistinguishable. It was taken for granted in presence/absence analyses that sequencing depth across donors was roughly uniform. Cytomegalovirus association was listed for around 170 TCR beta chains.

Germline CDR1 SQVTM, CDR2 ANQGSEA. J was trimmed by 2 bases and V by 7 bases; bases with no gene match: 13. The CDR3 extends over 15 amino acids. About this clone itself: Its specificity is not known.

The primer mix had 60 Vbeta and 13 Jbeta primers. Sequencing was performed with immunoSEQ multiplex PCR; in TCRdb, only in-frame clones are kept and a portion is missing. Here the sample spans 150,000 to 200,000 clones, over 60% being singletons. The chain uses TRBV29-1 and TRBJ1-2; 7 nucleotides match TRBD1. Material: PBMCs. The TCR comes from a male donor in good health and CMV-seronegative. The CDR3 region is CSAPSRETGNYGYTF. CDR3 nucleotide sequence: TGCAGCGCCCCGTCGAGAGAGACAGGGAACTATGGCTACACCTTC.